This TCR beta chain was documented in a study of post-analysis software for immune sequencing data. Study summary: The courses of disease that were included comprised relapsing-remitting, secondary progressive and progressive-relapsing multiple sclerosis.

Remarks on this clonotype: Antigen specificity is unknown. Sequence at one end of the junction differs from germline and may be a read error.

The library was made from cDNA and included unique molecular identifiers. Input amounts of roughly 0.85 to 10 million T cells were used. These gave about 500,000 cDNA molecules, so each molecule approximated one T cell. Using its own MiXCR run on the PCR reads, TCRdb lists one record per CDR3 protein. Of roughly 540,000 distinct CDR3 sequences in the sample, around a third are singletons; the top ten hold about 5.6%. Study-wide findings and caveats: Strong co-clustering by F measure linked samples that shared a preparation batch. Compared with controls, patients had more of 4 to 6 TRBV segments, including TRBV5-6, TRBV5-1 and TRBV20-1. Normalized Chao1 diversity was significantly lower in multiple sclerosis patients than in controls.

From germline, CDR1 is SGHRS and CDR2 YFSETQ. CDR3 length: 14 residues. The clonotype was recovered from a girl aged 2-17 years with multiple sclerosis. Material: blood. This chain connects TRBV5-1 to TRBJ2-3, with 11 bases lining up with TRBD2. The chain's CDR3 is CTSTLAGGSDTQYF. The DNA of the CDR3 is TGCACCAGCACTCTAGCGGGGGGTTCAGATACGCAGTATTTT.